Following are 14 T cell receptor beta chains from one sample sequenced in a study of identifying expanded T cells in peripheral blood. Here immunoSEQ multiplex PCR was the method, and the copy in TCRdb shows in-frame clones only, minus some. In the table there are 75,000 to 100,000 clones, approximately 89% of which are singletons. The sequenced material came from blood. The receptor source for this set is a person aged 18-70 years in good health.

The J gene is TRBJ2-7, the V gene TRBV7-2; 11 nucleotides match TRBD2. From germline, CDR1 is SGHTA and CDR2 FQGNSA. V lost 8 bases and J lost 4; bases outside the gene matches: 7. This CDR3 contains 14 residues. CDR3 nucleotides: TGTGCCAGCGGACCGGGACTAGCGGCTTACGAGCAGTACTTC. It codes for CASGPGLAAYEQYF.

Turning to this clone: Other DNA variants within this sample encode the same CDR3. The chain uses TRBV7-9 and TRBJ1-1; D remains unclear. CDR3 length equals 13 residues. V shed 5 bases and J shed 0 bases, with 7 bases lying between them. Germline V gene sequence: CDR1 SEHNR, CDR2 FQNEAQ (reference sequence). The CDR3 loop is CASSLALNTEAFF. CDR3 bases: TGTGCCAGCAGCCTCGCTTTGAACACTGAAGCTTTCTTT.

The gene calls are TRBV11-1 and TRBJ2-1; 10 positions match TRBD2. This CDR3 spans 15 amino acids. Per the germline V gene, CDR1 is SGHAT and CDR2 is FQDESV (reference sequence). The J segment lost 8 bases and the V segment lost 5 bases, leaving 9 bases of the junction unmatched. CDR3 DNA sequence: TGTGCCAGCAGCCAGGCTAGCGGGAGACGCGATGAGCAGTTCTTC. It codes for CASSQASGRRDEQFF. Using reference TRBV11-1 and TRBJ2-1 for the parts outside the CDR3, the full variable domain is EAEVAQSPRYKITEKSQAVAFWCDPISGHATLYWYRQILGQGPELLVQFQDESVVDDSQLPKDRFSAERLKGVDSTLKIQPAELGDSAMYLCASSQASGRRDEQFFGPGTRLTVL.

The chain carries TRBV12-5 and TRBJ2-6, with a possible D match to TRBD2 (6 bases). V gave up 2 bases and J gave up 0 bases, with 23 bases separating them. The CDR3 runs to 21 residues. CDR1 LGHNT and CDR2 FRNRAP come from the germline V gene. The CDR3 DNA reads as TGTGCTAGTGGTTTGTGGGCAATCGGGAGCCAAACGACCTCTGGGGCCAACGTCCTGACTTTC. Protein: CASGLWAIGSQTTSGANVLTF.

V is TRBV7-6 and J is TRBJ2-3, with 9 nucleotides matching TRBD2. The CDR3 loop spans 16 amino acids. J lost 2 bases, V lost 0 bases, and 3 bases had no gene match. Germline-derived CDR1 and CDR2 are SGHVS and FNYEAQ. The CDR3 bases are TGTGCCAGCAGCTTAGCGCCTAGCGGGAACACAGATACGCAGTATTTT. Protein: CASSLAPSGNTDTQYF.

The V and J genes are TRBV27 and TRBJ1-1; D possibly corresponds to TRBD1 (6 bases). CDR3 size: 13 residues. CDR1 and CDR2 (germline): MNHEY, SMNVEV (reference sequence). V was pared by 3 bases and J by 5 bases, with 10 bases between. CDR3 amino acids: CASSFRGETEAFF. The DNA of the CDR3 is TGTGCCAGCAGTTTCAGGGGCGAGACTGAAGCTTTCTTT.

The chain couples TRBV9 to TRBJ2-2, with TRBD2 identical over 8 bases. This CDR3 contains 17 residues. Germline lookup yields CDR1 SGDLS and CDR2 YYNGEE. With V trimmed by 4 bases and J by 2 bases, 10 bases remained unmatched. CDR3 bases: TGTGCCAGCAGCTCCCGGGGGGGCGGGTCCAACACCGGGGAGCTGTTTTTT. Its translation is CASSSRGGGSNTGELFF.

This rearrangement joins TRBV5-6 to TRBJ2-7, with TRBD1 identical over 9 bases. This CDR3 is built from 13 residues. Germline CDR1 and CDR2: SGHDT and YYEEEE. The trim removed 7 bases at V and 5 bases at J, leaving 7 bases unmatched. CDR3 DNA sequence: TGTGCCAGCGGTGTAACAGGGGGCAACGAGCAGTACTTC. Protein: CASGVTGGNEQYF. Variable domain in full (rest from reference TRBV5-6 and TRBJ2-7): DAGVTQSPTHLIKTRGQQVTLRCSPKSGHDTVSWYQQALGQGPQFIFQYYEEEERQRGNFPDRFSGHQFPNYSSELNVNALLLGDSALYLCASGVTGGNEQYFGPGTRLTVT.

The chain has TRBV9 and TRBJ2-1; 12 bases are a match to TRBD2. The CDR3 length is 15 residues. Germline-derived CDR1 and CDR2 are SGDLS and YYNGEE. V dropped 0 bases and J dropped 7; count of bases not matched to a gene: 2. This CDR3 reads CASSVVGTSGNEQFF. The CDR3, as DNA: TGTGCCAGCAGCGTAGTGGGGACTAGCGGGAATGAGCAGTTCTTC.

The rearrangement links TRBV27 to TRBJ1-5; 7 nucleotides match TRBD1. Germline CDR1 is MNHEY and CDR2 is SMNVEV (reference sequence). J lost 3 bases, V lost 6 bases, and 8 bases had no gene match. This CDR3 has 15 amino acids. DNA for the CDR3: TGTGCCAGCAGAACAGGGGTCCAATCCAATCAGCCCCAGCATTTT. This gives the protein CASRTGVQSNQPQHF.

The chain combines TRBV13 with TRBJ2-7; 9 nucleotides line up with TRBD1. V gave up 4 bases and J gave up 3 bases; unmatched junction bases: 13. Germline values: CDR1 PRHDT, CDR2 FYEKMQ (reference sequence). The CDR3 length is 17 residues. CDR3 sequence reads: CASSSYVSETGGYEQYF. The CDR3 bases are TGTGCCAGCAGCTCGTACGTCTCTGAGACAGGGGGCTACGAGCAGTACTTC.

The V and J genes are TRBV4-1 and TRBJ2-3, with TRBD1 matching 7 bases. Trimming cost V 2 bases and J 3 bases; bases outside gene matches: 11. In germline, CDR1 is MGHRA, CDR2 YSYEKL. The CDR3 has 17 amino acids. The CDR3 coding sequence is TGCGCCAGCAGCCAACTCCAAGGGGGCAGTCGGACAGATACGCAGTATTTT. Translated: CASSQLQGGSRTDTQYF.

The chain has TRBV6-5 and TRBJ2-7, with D tentatively TRBD1 (5 bases). The CDR3 loop spans 13 amino acids. V shed 8 bases and J shed 2 bases, with 13 bases lying between them. The germline V gene has CDR1 MNHEY and CDR2 SVGAGI. CDR3 in DNA: TGTGCCAGCTCTCCAGGGTCAGCCTACGAGCAGTACTTC. Translated, it gives CASSPGSAYEQYF.

The chain has TRBV5-6 and TRBJ2-6; TRBD2 matches 8 bases. Germline lookup yields CDR1 SGHDT and CDR2 YYEEEE. This CDR3 is 16 amino acids long. V trimming: 4 bases; J trimming: 0 bases; junction bases outside the gene matches: 3. CDR3: CASSPGGFSGANVLTF. CDR3 nucleotide sequence: TGTGCCAGCAGCCCGGGGGGGTTCTCTGGGGCCAACGTCCTGACTTTC. The complete variable domain, with remaining parts taken from reference TRBV5-6 and TRBJ2-6, reads DAGVTQSPTHLIKTRGQQVTLRCSPKSGHDTVSWYQQALGQGPQFIFQYYEEEERQRGNFPDRFSGHQFPNYSSELNVNALLLGDSALYLCASSPGGFSGANVLTFGAGSRLTVL.